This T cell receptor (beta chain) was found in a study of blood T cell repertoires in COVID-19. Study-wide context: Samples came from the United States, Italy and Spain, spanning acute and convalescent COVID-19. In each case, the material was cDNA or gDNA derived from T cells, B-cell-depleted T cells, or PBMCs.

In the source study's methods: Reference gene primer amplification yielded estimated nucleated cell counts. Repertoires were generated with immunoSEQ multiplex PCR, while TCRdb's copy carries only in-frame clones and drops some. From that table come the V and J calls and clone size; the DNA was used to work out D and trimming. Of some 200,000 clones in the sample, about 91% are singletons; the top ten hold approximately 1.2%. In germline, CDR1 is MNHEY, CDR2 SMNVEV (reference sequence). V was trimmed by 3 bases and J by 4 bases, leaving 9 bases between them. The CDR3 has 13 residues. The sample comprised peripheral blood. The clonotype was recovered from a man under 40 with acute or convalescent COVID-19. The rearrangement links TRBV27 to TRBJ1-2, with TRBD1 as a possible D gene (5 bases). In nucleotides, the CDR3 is TGTGCCAGCAGTTTTTACAGGCCCTATGGCTACACCTTC. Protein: CASSFYRPYGYTF.